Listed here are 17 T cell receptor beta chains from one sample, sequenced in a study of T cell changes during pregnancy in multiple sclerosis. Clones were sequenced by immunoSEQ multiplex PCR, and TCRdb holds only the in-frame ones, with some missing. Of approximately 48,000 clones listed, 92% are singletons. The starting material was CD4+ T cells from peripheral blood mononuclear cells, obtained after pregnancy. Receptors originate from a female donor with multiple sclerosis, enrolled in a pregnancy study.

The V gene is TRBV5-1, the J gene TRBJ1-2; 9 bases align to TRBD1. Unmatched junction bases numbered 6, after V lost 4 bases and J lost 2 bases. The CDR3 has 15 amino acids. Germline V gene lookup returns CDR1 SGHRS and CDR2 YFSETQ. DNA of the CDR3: TGCGCCAGCAGCACCCGGACAGGGGCGAACTATGGCTACACCTTC. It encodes CASSTRTGANYGYTF.

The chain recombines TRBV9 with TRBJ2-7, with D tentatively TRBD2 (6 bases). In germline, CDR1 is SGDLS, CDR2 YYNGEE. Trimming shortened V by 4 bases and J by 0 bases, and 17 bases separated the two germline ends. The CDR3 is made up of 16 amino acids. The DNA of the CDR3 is TGTGCCAGCAGCTCCGGCAGTAGCGGTTACTCCTACGAGCAGTACTTC. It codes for CASSSGSSGYSYEQYF.

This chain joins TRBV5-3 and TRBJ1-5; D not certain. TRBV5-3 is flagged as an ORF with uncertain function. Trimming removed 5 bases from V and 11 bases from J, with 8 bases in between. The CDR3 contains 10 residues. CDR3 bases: TGTGCCAGAAGTATGGCCTCCCAGCATTTT. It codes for CARSMASQHF.

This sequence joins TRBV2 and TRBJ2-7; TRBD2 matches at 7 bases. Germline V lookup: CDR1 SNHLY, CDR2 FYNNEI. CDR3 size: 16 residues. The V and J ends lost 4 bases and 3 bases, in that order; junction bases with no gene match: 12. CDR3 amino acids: CASSAWEGGKDYEQYF. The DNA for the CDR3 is TGTGCCAGCAGTGCCTGGGAGGGCGGGAAGGACTACGAGCAGTACTTC.

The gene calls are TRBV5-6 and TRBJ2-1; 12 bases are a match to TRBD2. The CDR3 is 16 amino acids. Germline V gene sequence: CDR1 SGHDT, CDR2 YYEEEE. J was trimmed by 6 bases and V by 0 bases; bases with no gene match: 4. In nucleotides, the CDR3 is TGTGCCAGCAGCTTGGGGACTAGCGGGACTATCAATGAGCAGTTCTTC. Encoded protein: CASSLGTSGTINEQFF.

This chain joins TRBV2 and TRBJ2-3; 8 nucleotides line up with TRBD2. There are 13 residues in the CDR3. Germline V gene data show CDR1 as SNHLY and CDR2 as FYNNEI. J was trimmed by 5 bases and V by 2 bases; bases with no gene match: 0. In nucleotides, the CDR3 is TGTGCCAGCAGTGAACTAGCGGGAGATACGCAGTATTTT. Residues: CASSELAGDTQYF.

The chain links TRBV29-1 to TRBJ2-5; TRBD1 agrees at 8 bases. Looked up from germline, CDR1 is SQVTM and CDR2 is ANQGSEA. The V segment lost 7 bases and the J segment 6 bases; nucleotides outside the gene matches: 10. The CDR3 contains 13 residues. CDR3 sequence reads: CSGYTGGRKTQYF. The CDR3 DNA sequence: TGCAGCGGCTACACAGGGGGAAGAAAGACCCAGTACTTC.

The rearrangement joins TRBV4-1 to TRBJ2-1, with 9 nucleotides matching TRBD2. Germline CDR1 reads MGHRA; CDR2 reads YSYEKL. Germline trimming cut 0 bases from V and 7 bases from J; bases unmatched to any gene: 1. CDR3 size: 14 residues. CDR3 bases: TGCGCCAGCAGCCAAGACCTAGCGGGAAATGAGCAGTTCTTC. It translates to CASSQDLAGNEQFF.

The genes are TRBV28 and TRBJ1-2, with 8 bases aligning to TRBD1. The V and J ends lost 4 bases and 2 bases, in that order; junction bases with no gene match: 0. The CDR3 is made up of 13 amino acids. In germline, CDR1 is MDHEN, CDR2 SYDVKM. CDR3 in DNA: TGTGCCAGCAGTTGGACAGGGAACTATGGCTACACCTTC. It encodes CASSWTGNYGYTF.

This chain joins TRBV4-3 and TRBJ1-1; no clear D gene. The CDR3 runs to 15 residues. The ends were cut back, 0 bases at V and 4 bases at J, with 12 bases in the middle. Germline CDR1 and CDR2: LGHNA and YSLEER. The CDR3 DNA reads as TGCGCCAGCAGCCAAGATCCGGGTTTTGGCACTGAAGCTTTCTTT. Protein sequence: CASSQDPGFGTEAFF.

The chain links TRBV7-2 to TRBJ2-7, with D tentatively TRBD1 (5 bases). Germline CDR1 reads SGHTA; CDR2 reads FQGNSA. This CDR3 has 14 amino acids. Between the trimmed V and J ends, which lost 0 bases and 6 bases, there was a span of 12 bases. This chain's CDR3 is CASSLAGRVSEQYF. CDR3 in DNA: TGTGCCAGCAGCTTAGCGGGCAGGGTGTCCGAGCAGTACTTC.

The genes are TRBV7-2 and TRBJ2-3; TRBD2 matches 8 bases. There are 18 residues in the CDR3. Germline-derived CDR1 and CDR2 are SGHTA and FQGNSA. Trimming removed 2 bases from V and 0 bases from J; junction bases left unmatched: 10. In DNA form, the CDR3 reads TGTGCCAGCAGCTTAACGGCGGGAGGAGGTGCTAGCACAGATACGCAGTATTTT. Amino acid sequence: CASSLTAGGGASTDTQYF.

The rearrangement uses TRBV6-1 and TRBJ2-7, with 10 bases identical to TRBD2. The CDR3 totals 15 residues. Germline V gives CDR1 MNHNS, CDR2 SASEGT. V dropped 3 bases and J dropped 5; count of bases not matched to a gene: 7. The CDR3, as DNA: TGTGCCAGCAGTGATCTAGCGGGAGTTTTGAACGAGCAGTACTTC. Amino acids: CASSDLAGVLNEQYF.

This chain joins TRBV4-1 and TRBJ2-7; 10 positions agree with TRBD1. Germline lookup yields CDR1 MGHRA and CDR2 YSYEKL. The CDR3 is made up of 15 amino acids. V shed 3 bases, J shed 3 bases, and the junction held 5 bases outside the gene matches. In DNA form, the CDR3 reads TGCGCCAGCAGCCAGCCGACAGGGGGCGGCTACGAGCAGTACTTC. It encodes CASSQPTGGGYEQYF.

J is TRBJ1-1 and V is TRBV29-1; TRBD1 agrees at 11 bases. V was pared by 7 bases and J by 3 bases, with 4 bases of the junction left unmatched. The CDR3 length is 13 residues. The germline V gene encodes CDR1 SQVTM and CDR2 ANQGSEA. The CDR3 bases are TGCAGCGCAGGACAGGGGGCACACACTGAAGCTTTCTTT. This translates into CSAGQGAHTEAFF.

DNA of the CDR3: TGTGCCAGCAGTGAAGCAGGGGGCTGGTATGGCTACACCTTC. Protein sequence: CASSEAGGWYGYTF. The genes are TRBV6-1 and TRBJ1-2; 7 bases line up with TRBD1. The J segment lost 5 bases and the V segment lost 0 bases, leaving 3 bases of the junction unmatched. The CDR3 length is 14 residues. Germline-derived CDR1 and CDR2 are MNHNS and SASEGT.

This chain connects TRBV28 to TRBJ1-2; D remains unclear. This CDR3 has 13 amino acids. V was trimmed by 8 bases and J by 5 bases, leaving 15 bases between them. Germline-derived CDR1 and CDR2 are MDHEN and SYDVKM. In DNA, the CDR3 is TGTGCCAGCGGAAACCCGCGGGTTTATGGCTACACCTTC. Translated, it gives CASGNPRVYGYTF.